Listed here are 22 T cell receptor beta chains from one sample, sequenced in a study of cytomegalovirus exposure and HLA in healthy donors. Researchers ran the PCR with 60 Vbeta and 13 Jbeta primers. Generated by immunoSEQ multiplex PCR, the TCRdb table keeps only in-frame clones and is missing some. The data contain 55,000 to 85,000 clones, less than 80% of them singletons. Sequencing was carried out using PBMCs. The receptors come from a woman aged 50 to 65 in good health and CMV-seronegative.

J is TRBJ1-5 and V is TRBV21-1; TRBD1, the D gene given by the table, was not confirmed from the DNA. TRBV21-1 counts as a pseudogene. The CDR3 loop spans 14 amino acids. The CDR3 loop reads CASSKRTGNQPQHF. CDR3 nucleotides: TGTGCCAGCAGCAAAAGGACAGGCAATCAGCCCCAGCATTTT.

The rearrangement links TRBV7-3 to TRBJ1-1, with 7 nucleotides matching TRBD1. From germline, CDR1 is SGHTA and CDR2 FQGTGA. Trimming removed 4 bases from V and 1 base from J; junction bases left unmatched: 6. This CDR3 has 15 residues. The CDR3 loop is CASSSTQGGNTEAFF. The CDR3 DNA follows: TGTGCCAGCAGCTCAACGCAGGGGGGGAACACTGAAGCTTTCTTT. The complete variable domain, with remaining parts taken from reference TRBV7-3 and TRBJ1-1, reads GAGVSQTPSNKVTEKGKYVELRCDPISGHTALYWYRQSLGQGPEFLIYFQGTGAADDSGLPNDRFFAVRPEGSVSTLKIQRTERGDSAVYLCASSSTQGGNTEAFFGQGTRLTVV.

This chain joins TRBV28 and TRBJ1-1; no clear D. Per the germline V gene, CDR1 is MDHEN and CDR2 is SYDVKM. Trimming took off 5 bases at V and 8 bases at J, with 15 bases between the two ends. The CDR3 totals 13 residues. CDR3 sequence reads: CASSQSGREEAFF. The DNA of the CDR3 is TGTGCCAGCAGTCAATCCGGGAGAGAGGAAGCTTTCTTT.

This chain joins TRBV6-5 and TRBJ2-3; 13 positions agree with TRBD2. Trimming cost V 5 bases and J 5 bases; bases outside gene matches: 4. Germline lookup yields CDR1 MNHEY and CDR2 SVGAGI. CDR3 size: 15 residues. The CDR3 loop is CASSGLAGVGDTQYF. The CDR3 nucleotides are TGTGCCAGCAGTGGACTAGCGGGAGTGGGAGATACGCAGTATTTT.

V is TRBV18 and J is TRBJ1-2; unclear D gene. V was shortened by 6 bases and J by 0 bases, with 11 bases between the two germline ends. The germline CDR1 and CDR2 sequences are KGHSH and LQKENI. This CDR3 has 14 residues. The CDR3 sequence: CASSSLDSNYGYTF. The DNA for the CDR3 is TGTGCCAGCTCCAGCCTAGACTCTAACTATGGCTACACCTTC. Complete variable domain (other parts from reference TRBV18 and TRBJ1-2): NAGVMQNPRHLVRRRGQEARLRCSPMKGHSHVYWYRQLPEEGLKFMVYLQKENIIDESGMPKERFSAEFPKEGPSILRIQQVVRGDSAAYFCASSSLDSNYGYTFGSGTRLTVV.

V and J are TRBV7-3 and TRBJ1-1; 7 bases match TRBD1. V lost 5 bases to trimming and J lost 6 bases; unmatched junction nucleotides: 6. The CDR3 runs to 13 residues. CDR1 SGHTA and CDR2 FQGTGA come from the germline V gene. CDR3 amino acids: CASSPWDSPEAFF. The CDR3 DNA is TGTGCCAGCAGCCCCTGGGACAGCCCTGAAGCTTTCTTT.

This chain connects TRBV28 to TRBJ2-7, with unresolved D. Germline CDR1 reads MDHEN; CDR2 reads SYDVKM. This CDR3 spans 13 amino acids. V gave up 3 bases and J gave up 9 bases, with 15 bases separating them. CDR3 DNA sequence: TGTGCCAGCAGTTTGTCCGGCCAGGCCCCGCAGTACTTC. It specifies CASSLSGQAPQYF.

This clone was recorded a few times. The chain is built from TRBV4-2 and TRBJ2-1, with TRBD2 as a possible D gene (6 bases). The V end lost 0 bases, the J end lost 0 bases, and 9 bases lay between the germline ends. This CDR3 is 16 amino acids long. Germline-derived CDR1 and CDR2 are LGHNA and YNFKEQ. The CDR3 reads CASSQDGGSSYNEQFF. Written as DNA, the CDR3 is TGTGCCAGCAGCCAAGACGGGGGTAGCTCCTACAATGAGCAGTTCTTC.

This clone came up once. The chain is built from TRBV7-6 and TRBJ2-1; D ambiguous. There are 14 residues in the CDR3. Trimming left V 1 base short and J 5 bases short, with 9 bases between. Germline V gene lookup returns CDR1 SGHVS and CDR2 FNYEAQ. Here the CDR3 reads CASSLEASDNEQFF. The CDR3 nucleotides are TGTGCCAGCAGCTTAGAAGCGTCAGACAATGAGCAGTTCTTC.

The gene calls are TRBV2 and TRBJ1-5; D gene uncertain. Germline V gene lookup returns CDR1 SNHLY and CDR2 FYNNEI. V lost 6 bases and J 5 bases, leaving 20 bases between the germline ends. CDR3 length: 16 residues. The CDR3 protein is CASRAWGGLLHQPQHF. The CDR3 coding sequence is TGTGCCAGCAGGGCCTGGGGAGGGTTATTGCATCAGCCCCAGCATTTT. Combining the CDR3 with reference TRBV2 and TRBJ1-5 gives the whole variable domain EPEVTQTPSHQVTQMGQEVILRCVPISNHLYFYWYRQILGQKVEFLVSFYNNEISEKSEIFDDQFSVERPDGSNFTLKIRSTKLEDSAMYFCASRAWGGLLHQPQHFGDGTRLSIL.

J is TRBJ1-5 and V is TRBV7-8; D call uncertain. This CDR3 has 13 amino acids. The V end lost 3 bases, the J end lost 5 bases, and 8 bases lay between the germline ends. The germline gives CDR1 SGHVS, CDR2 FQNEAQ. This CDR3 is CASSLGSYQPQHF. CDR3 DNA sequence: TGTGCCAGCAGCTTGGGCAGTTATCAGCCCCAGCATTTT. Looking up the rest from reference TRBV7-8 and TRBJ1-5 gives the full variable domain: GAGVSQSPRYKVAKRGQDVALRCDPISGHVSLFWYQQALGQGPEFLTYFQNEAQLDKSGLPSDRFFAERPEGSVSTLKIQRTQQEDSAVYLCASSLGSYQPQHFGDGTRLSIL.

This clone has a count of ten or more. The CDR3 DNA sequence: TGTGCCAGCAGCTTGTACTTAAACTACGAGCAGTACTTC. Its translation is CASSLYLNYEQYF. The gene calls are TRBV5-4 and TRBJ2-7; no clear D. V gave up 1 base and J gave up 3 bases, with 8 bases separating them. The germline gives CDR1 SGHNT, CDR2 YYREEE (reference sequence). This CDR3 has 13 residues. Complete variable domain (other parts from reference TRBV5-4 and TRBJ2-7): ETGVTQSPTHLIKTRGQQVTLRCSSQSGHNTVSWYQQALGQGPQFIFQYYREEENGRGNFPPRFSGLQFPNYSSELNVNALELDDSALYLCASSLYLNYEQYFGPGTRLTVT.

DNA of the CDR3: TGTGCCAGCAGTTTATCTGTATATGAGGGACTCTACGAGCAGTACTTC. It translates to CASSLSVYEGLYEQYF. The J gene is TRBJ2-7, the V gene TRBV27, with a weak D call TRBD2 (6 bases). Germline assignment: CDR1 MNHEY and CDR2 SMNVEV (reference sequence). The CDR3 is 16 amino acids. Deletions cut 0 bases from V and 3 bases from J, with 15 bases between.

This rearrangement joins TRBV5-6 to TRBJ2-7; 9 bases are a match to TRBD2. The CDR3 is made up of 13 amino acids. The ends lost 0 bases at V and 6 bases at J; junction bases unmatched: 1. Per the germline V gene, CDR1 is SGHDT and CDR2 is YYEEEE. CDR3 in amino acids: CASSLELAGEQYF. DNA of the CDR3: TGTGCCAGCAGCTTGGAACTAGCGGGCGAGCAGTACTTC. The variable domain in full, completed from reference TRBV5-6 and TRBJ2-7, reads DAGVTQSPTHLIKTRGQQVTLRCSPKSGHDTVSWYQQALGQGPQFIFQYYEEEERQRGNFPDRFSGHQFPNYSSELNVNALLLGDSALYLCASSLELAGEQYFGPGTRLTVT.

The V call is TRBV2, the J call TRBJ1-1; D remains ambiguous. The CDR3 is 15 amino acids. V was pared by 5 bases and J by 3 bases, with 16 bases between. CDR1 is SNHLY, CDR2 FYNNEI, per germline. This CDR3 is CASSPRGGLDTEAFF. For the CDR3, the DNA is TGTGCCAGCAGTCCCAGAGGAGGGTTAGACACTGAAGCTTTCTTT.

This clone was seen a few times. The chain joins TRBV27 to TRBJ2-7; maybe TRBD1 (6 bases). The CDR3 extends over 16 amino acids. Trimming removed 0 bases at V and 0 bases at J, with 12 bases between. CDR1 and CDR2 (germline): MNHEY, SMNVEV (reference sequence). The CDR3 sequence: CASSLSAGVLSYEQYF. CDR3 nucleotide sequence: TGTGCCAGCAGTTTATCCGCAGGGGTCCTCTCCTACGAGCAGTACTTC.

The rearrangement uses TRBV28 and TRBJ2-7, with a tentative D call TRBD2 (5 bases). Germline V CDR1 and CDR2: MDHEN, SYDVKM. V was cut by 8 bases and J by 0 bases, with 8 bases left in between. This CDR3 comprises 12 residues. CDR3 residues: CASQRTSYEQYF. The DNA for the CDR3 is TGTGCCAGCCAGCGGACCTCCTACGAGCAGTACTTC.

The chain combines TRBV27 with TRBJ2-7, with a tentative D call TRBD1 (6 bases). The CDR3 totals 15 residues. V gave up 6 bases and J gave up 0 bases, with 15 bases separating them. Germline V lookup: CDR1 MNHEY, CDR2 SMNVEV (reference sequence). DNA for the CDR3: TGTGCCAGCAGCCGCACCGGGACACGCTCCTACGAGCAGTACTTC. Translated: CASSRTGTRSYEQYF.

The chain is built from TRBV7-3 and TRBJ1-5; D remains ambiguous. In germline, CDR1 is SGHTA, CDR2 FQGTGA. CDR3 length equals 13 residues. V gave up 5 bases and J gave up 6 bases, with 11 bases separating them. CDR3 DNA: TGTGCCAGCAGCACACGACCGGGTCAGCCCCAGCATTTT. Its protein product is CASSTRPGQPQHF.

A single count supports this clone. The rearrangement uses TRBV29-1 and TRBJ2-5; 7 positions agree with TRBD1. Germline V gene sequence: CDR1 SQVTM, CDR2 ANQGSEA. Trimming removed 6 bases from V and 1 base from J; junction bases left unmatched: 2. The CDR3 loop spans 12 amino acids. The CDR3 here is CSVGQVQETQYF. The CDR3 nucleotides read TGCAGCGTCGGACAGGTCCAAGAGACCCAGTACTTC.

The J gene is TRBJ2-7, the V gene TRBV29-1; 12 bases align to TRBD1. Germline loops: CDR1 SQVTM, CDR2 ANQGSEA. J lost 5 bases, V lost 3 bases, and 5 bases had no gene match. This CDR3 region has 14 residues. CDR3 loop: CSVDGDRGPDEQYF. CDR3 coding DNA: TGCAGCGTTGATGGGGACAGGGGGCCCGACGAGCAGTACTTC.

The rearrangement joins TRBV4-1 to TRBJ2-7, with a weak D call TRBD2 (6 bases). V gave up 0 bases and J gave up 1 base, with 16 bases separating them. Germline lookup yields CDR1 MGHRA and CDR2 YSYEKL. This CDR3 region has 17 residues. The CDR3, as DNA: TGCGCCAGCAGCCAAGATTGGGGAGGTACCAAGTCCTACGAGCAGTACTTC. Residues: CASSQDWGGTKSYEQYF.